What follows are 7 T cell receptor beta chains derived from one specimen sequenced in a study of blood T cell repertoires in COVID-19. Some clones are missing from TCRdb's copy, which holds only in-frame ones; the method was immunoSEQ multiplex PCR. Here the sample spans about 320,000 clones, around nine tenths being singletons. The sample comprised PBMCs or T cells enriched from blood (not recorded which). The source is a man in his fifties or sixties who had recovered from COVID-19.

This clone has a single count. The chain links TRBV6-2 or TRBV6-3 to TRBJ2-7, with 7 bases aligning to TRBD1. The CDR3 consists of 14 residues. V trimming: 6 bases; J trimming: 3 bases; junction bases outside the gene matches: 8. Germline V gene sequence: CDR1 MNHEY, CDR2 SVGEGT. The CDR3: CASSLPGTDYEQYF. The DNA for the CDR3 is TGTGCCAGCAGCCTACCCGGGACAGACTACGAGCAGTACTTC.

The chain carries TRBV19 and TRBJ1-3; D uncertain. V dropped 5 bases and J dropped 2 bases, with 10 bases sitting between them. CDR3 length: 14 residues. Germline CDR1 LNHDA, CDR2 SQIVND (reference sequence). The CDR3 DNA reads TGTGCCAGTAGTTGGGAGGCGACTGGAAACACCATATATTTT. It yields the protein CASSWEATGNTIYF.

The chain is built from TRBV19 and TRBJ2-7, with 7 bases aligning to TRBD2. The germline CDR1 and CDR2 sequences are LNHDA and SQIVND (reference sequence). The CDR3 runs 14 residues. V shed 7 bases, J shed 6 bases, and the junction held 12 bases outside the gene matches. CDR3 sequence (DNA): TGTGCCAGTACGGGTAGCTGGGGCGGGGGCGAGCAGTACTTC. It yields the protein CASTGSWGGGEQYF.

The chain recombines TRBV29-1 with TRBJ1-2, with D hard to call. In germline, CDR1 is SQVTM, CDR2 ANQGSEA. V dropped 1 base and J dropped 2 bases, with 8 bases sitting between them. The CDR3 is 13 amino acids. For the CDR3, the DNA is TGCAGCGTTGAAGGAGCCCCAAACTATGGCTACACCTTC. Translation: CSVEGAPNYGYTF.

The CDR3 here is CASSLIPGDYEQYF. DNA of the CDR3: TGTGCCAGCAGCTTAATTCCAGGCGACTACGAGCAGTACTTC. The rearrangement uses TRBV7-3 and TRBJ2-7; D is unclear. The CDR3 length is 14 residues. With 1 base removed from V and 3 bases from J, the gap between germline ends came to 10 bases. The V gene's germline CDR1 is SGHTA and CDR2 FQGTGA.

V gene TRBV19 combines with J gene TRBJ1-5; weak D call: TRBD1 (5 bases). V was pared by 8 bases and J by 3 bases, with 26 bases between. Per germline, CDR1 LNHDA and CDR2 SQIVND (reference sequence). The CDR3 covers 18 residues. CDR3 DNA sequence: TGTGCCAGTCATACTGGGTTGAGAAGGGGCAACGACAATCAGCCCCAGCATTTT. It translates to CASHTGLRRGNDNQPQHF.

This clone was seen a single time. The chain combines TRBV5-1 with TRBJ1-3, with D possibly TRBD1 on 6 matching bases. The CDR3 has 14 residues. Per the germline V gene, CDR1 is SGHRS and CDR2 is YFSETQ. V lost 4 bases, J lost 3 bases, and 11 bases lay in between. CDR3 DNA sequence: TGCGCCAGCAGCAAGGACAGTAGTGGAAACACCATATATTTT. As protein: CASSKDSSGNTIYF. The whole variable domain, filled in from reference TRBV5-1 and TRBJ1-3, reads KAGVTQTPRYLIKTRGQQVTLSCSPISGHRSVSWYQQTPGQGLQFLFEYFSETQRNKGNFPGRFSGRQFSNSRSEMNVSTLELGDSALYLCASSKDSSGNTIYFGEGSWLTVV.